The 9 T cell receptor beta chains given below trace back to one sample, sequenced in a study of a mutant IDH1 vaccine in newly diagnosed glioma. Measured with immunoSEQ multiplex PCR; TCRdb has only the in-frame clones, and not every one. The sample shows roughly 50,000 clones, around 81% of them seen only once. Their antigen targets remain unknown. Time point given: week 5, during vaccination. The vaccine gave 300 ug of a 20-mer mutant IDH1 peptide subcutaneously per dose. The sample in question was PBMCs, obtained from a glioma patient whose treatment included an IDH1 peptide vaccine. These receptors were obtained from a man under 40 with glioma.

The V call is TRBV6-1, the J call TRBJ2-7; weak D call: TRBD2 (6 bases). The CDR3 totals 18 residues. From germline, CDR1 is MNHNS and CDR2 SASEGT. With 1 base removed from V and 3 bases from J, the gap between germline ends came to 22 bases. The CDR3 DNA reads TGTGCCAGCAGTGAAGGACTCTGGAGGGGCTCAATAGACTACGAGCAGTACTTC. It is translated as CASSEGLWRGSIDYEQYF.

CDR3 residues: CASRLQGSGTEAFF. Here the CDR3 DNA reads TGTGCCAGCAGATTACAGGGAAGTGGAACTGAAGCTTTCTTT. This rearrangement joins TRBV6-4 to TRBJ1-1; a possible D gene is TRBD1 (6 bases). Germline V CDR1 and CDR2: MRHNA, SNTAGT. CDR3 length: 14 residues. Trimming removed 6 bases at V and 5 bases at J, with 16 bases between.

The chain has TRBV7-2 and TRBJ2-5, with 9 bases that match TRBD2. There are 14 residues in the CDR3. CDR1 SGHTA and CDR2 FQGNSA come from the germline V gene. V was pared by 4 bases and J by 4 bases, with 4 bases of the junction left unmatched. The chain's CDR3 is CASSWGSGGETQYF. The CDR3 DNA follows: TGTGCCAGCAGCTGGGGTAGCGGGGGAGAGACCCAGTACTTC.

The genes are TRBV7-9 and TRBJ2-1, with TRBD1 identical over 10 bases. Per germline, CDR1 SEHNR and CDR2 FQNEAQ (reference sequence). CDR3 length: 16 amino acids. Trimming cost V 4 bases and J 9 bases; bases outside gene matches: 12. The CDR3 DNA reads TGTGCCAGCAGCTCACCACCGGGACAGGGGATGTGTGAGCAGTTCTTC. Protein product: CASSSPPGQGMCEQFF.

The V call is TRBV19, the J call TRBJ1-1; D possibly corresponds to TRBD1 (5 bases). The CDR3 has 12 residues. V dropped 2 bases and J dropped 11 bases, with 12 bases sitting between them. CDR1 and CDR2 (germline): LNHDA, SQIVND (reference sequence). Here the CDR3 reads CASSISRDVAFF. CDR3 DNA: TGTGCCAGTAGTATAAGCCGGGACGTCGCTTTCTTT.

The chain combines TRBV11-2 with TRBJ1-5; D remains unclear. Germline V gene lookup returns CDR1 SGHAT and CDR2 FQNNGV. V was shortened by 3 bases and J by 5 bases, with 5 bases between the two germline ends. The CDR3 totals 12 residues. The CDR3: CASSFSDQPQHF. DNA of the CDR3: TGTGCCAGCAGCTTCTCAGATCAGCCCCAGCATTTT.

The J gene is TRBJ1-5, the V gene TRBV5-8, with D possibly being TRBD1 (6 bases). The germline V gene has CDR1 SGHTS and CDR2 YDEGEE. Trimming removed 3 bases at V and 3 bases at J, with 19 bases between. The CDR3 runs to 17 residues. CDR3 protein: CASSYSQGISVNQPQHF. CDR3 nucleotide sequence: TGTGCCAGCAGCTACTCACAGGGTATAAGCGTCAATCAGCCCCAGCATTTT.

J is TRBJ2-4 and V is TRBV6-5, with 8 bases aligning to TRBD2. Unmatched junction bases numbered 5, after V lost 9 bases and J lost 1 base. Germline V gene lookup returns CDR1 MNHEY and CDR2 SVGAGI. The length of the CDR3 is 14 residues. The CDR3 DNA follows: TGTGCCAGTCGGGGGGGGGTCGCCAAAAACATTCAGTACTTC. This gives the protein CASRGGVAKNIQYF.

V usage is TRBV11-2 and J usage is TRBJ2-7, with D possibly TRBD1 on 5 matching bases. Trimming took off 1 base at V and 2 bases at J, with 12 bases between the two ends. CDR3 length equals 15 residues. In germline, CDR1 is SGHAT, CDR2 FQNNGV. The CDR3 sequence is CASSLVSGKTYEQYF. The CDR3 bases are TGTGCCAGCAGCTTAGTTTCAGGGAAAACCTACGAGCAGTACTTC.